The clone carrying this TCR beta chain was counted ten times or more. Template switching created a universal primer site, and the cDNA included unique molecular identifiers. TCRdb used MiXCR to reprocess the 5' RACE reads, holding one entry per CDR3 protein. The repertoire holds fewer than 250,000 distinct CDR3 sequences, with 5.5% to 7% as singletons. The CDR3 runs to 17 residues. Trimming pared 0 bases from V and 0 bases from J, leaving 12 bases between. Germline V CDR1 and CDR2: SGHRS, YFSETQ. This specimen belongs to a study of identical twins. These records were also assigned to another study, of yellow fever vaccine responses in identical twins.

The TCR comes from a woman between 18 and 29 years old in good health. The chain recombines TRBV5-1 with TRBJ2-2; a possible D gene is TRBD2 (6 bases). Input material: memory (CD45RO+) T cells sorted from blood. The CDR3 sequence is CASSLAWRGSNTGELFF. CDR3 DNA: TGCGCCAGCAGCTTGGCCTGGAGGGGTTCGAACACCGGGGAGCTGTTTTTT. The complete variable domain, with remaining parts taken from reference TRBV5-1 and TRBJ2-2, reads KAGVTQTPRYLIKTRGQQVTLSCSPISGHRSVSWYQQTPGQGLQFLFEYFSETQRNKGNFPGRFSGRQFSNSRSEMNVSTLELGDSALYLCASSLAWRGSNTGELFFGEGSRLTVL.